This entry lists 20 T cell receptor beta chains sequenced from one sample in a study of regulatory T cells in long-lasting Graves disease. Arm-PCR of CDR3 regions with iRepertoire HTBI primers generated TCR beta libraries. One entry per CDR3 protein, called by TCRdb with MiXCR from the multiplex PCR reads. The data hold about 400,000 distinct CDR3 sequences, with roughly 15% observed a single time. Regarding time point: newly diagnosed GD, antithyroid drugs for less than 3 months. From RNA extracted from PBMCs, the TCR library was made. These same records also appear under a second study, on T cells in Graves' hyperthyroidism and ophthalmopathy.

The sample consisted of peripheral blood mononuclear cells (PBMCs), taken at new diagnosis, from a patient treated with antithyroid drugs. These TCRs come from a woman aged 40-49 years with Graves disease.

This clonotype was seen repeatedly, ten times or more. The chain combines TRBV28 with TRBJ2-7, with D maybe TRBD1 (6 bases). The germline V gene encodes CDR1 MDHEN and CDR2 SYDVKM. CDR3 length: 14 residues. V was pared by 6 bases and J by 2 bases, with 14 bases between. The CDR3 loop is CASSRTGSTYEQYF. For the CDR3, the DNA is TGTGCCAGCAGCCGAACAGGGAGCACCTACGAGCAGTACTTC.

The rearrangement uses TRBV6-1 and TRBJ2-7, with D hard to call. V was pared by 6 bases and J by 4 bases, with 7 bases between. This CDR3 comprises 11 residues. Germline V gives CDR1 MNHNS, CDR2 SASEGT. CDR3 nucleotide sequence: TGTGCCAGCAGGATTGGGTACGAGCAGTACTTC. This sequence encodes CASRIGYEQYF.

The chain employs TRBV19 and TRBJ2-5; D possibly corresponds to TRBD2 (6 bases). CDR3 length: 14 residues. The V gene's germline CDR1 is LNHDA and CDR2 SQIVND (reference sequence). Trimming took off 3 bases at V and 4 bases at J, with 12 bases between the two ends. The CDR3 region has the DNA TGTGCCAGTAGTATCCAGACTAGGGGAGAGACCCAGTACTTC. It specifies CASSIQTRGETQYF.

The chain uses TRBV19 and TRBJ1-1, with D unresolved. V was shortened by 1 base and J by 4 bases, with 13 bases between the two germline ends. From germline, CDR1 is LNHDA and CDR2 SQIVND (reference sequence). This CDR3 is 15 amino acids long. CDR3 in amino acids: CASSIGQPMSTEAFF. CDR3 DNA: TGTGCCAGTAGTATAGGGCAGCCTATGAGCACTGAAGCTTTCTTT. Together with reference TRBV19 and TRBJ1-1, the CDR3 gives the full variable domain: DGGITQSPKYLFRKEGQNVTLSCEQNLNHDAMYWYRQDPGQGLRLIYYSQIVNDFQKGDIAEGYSVSREKKESFPLTVTSAQKNPTAFYLCASSIGQPMSTEAFFGQGTRLTVV.

This clonotype was found many times. The chain links TRBV29-1 to TRBJ1-1; D remains unclear. The CDR3 runs to 14 residues. V lost 0 bases, J lost 6 bases, and 14 bases lay in between. Germline V gene sequence: CDR1 SQVTM, CDR2 ANQGSEA. The CDR3, as DNA: TGCAGCGTTGAAGATCGGAGTCCTAGCGCTGAAGCTTTCTTT. Protein: CSVEDRSPSAEAFF.

The table lists this clonotype with many counts. The V and J genes are TRBV2 and TRBJ2-1, with 8 bases matching TRBD2. The V segment lost 7 bases and the J segment 6 bases; nucleotides outside the gene matches: 8. Germline V CDR1 and CDR2: SNHLY, FYNNEI. CDR3 length equals 14 residues. CDR3 amino acids: CASTLELAANEQFF. The CDR3 DNA follows: TGTGCCAGCACGCTAGAACTAGCGGCCAATGAGCAGTTCTTC.

V usage is TRBV20-1 and J usage is TRBJ2-1; 13 nucleotides agree with TRBD2. Trimming removed 5 bases from V and 8 bases from J; junction bases left unmatched: 12. Germline V gene sequence: CDR1 DFQATT, CDR2 SNEGSKA (reference sequence). The CDR3 sequence is 16 residues long. This CDR3 is CSAPGLAGVQYYEQFF. CDR3 in DNA: TGCAGTGCTCCAGGACTAGCGGGAGTGCAGTATTATGAGCAGTTCTTC.

This clonotype appeared many times. The chain combines TRBV13 with TRBJ2-1; the D is unclear. This CDR3 contains 13 residues. The germline V gene has CDR1 PRHDT and CDR2 FYEKMQ (reference sequence). The V gene lost 1 base and the J gene lost 10 bases, with 11 bases spanning the gap. Written as DNA, the CDR3 is TGTGCCAGCAGCTTAGAGCGTAGTGGGGAGCAGTTCTTC. It translates to CASSLERSGEQFF.

This clonotype was seen repeatedly, ten times or more. The chain couples TRBV27 to TRBJ2-1; the match to TRBD2 covers 10 bases. The CDR3 length is 16 residues. Germline CDR1 reads MNHEY; CDR2 reads SMNVEV (reference sequence). The trim removed 4 bases at V and 3 bases at J, leaving 6 bases unmatched. The CDR3 here is CASSSTGTSVYNEQFF. CDR3 DNA: TGTGCCAGCAGTTCTACCGGGACTAGCGTCTACAATGAGCAGTTCTTC.

This clonotype was seen only a few times. The CDR3 sequence is CASSPQKVGKGSYNEQFF. CDR3 bases: TGTGCCAGCAGCCCCCAGAAGGTGGGGAAGGGGTCCTACAATGAGCAGTTCTTC. This sequence joins TRBV7-3 and TRBJ2-1; tentative D call: TRBD1 (5 bases). Between the trimmed V and J ends, which lost 5 bases and 1 base, there was a span of 21 bases. This CDR3 has 18 amino acids. Per germline, CDR1 SGHTA and CDR2 FQGTGA.

Points on this clonotype: Being one base from a much bigger clone, this may be a read error. The chain is built from TRBV20-1 and TRBJ2-1, with TRBD2 matching over 7 bases. Losses at the gene ends were 1 base for V and 3 bases for J; bases not matched to a gene: 6. CDR1 and CDR2 (germline): DFQATT, SNEGSKA (reference sequence). This CDR3 region has 15 residues. The chain's CDR3 is CSARGPGLVYNEQFF. The CDR3 DNA follows: TGCAGTGCTAGAGGTCCCGGACTAGTCTACAATGAGCAGTTCTTC.

This clonotype was counted many times. This chain connects TRBV10-3 to TRBJ2-1; 8 positions agree with TRBD2. The J segment lost 8 bases and the V segment lost 10 bases, leaving 10 bases of the junction unmatched. Germline loops: CDR1 ENHRY, CDR2 SYGVKD. The CDR3 is 13 amino acids. The CDR3 DNA sequence: TGTGCCACCCGGGAGGGTACTAGGGATGAGCAGTTCTTC. Encoded protein: CATREGTRDEQFF.

About this clonotype: This sequence may be a read error, since a much larger clone differs from it by one base. The CDR3 carries no conserved terminal phenylalanine or tryptophan, so it likely arises from a read error. This rearrangement joins TRBV24-1 to TRBJ2-2, with 8 bases identical to TRBD1. Germline CDR1 reads KGHDR; CDR2 reads SFDVKD. The length of the CDR3 is 16 residues. J lost 2 bases, V lost 3 bases, and 4 bases had no gene match. The CDR3 DNA reads as TGTGCCACCAGTGATGCAGGACAGGGAAACACCGGGGAGCTGTTTTCT. This sequence encodes CATSDAGQGNTGELFS.

This clonotype appeared a few times. The V call is TRBV19, the J call TRBJ2-1; tentatively, D is TRBD2 (6 bases). Germline V gives CDR1 LNHDA, CDR2 SQIVND (reference sequence). The CDR3 sequence is 12 residues long. V lost 5 bases and J lost 8, with 10 bases in between. CDR3 in amino acids: CASSPAGYEQFF. CDR3 bases: TGTGCCAGTAGTCCGGCGGGGTATGAGCAGTTCTTC. Drawing the rest from reference TRBV19 and TRBJ2-1, the complete variable domain is DGGITQSPKYLFRKEGQNVTLSCEQNLNHDAMYWYRQDPGQGLRLIYYSQIVNDFQKGDIAEGYSVSREKKESFPLTVTSAQKNPTAFYLCASSPAGYEQFFGPGTRLTVL.

This clonotype was seen at least ten times. The chain employs TRBV28 and TRBJ2-1; no firm D call. Trimming shortened V by 6 bases and J by 10 bases, and 13 bases separated the two germline ends. Germline CDR1 and CDR2: MDHEN and SYDVKM. The CDR3 has 12 amino acids. CDR3 nucleotide sequence: TGTGCCAGCAGGACCACGGTAACGGAGCAGTTCTTC. Translation: CASRTTVTEQFF. Full variable domain (rest looked up from reference TRBV28 and TRBJ2-1): DVKVTQSSRYLVKRTGEKVFLECVQDMDHENMFWYRQDPGLGLRLIYFSYDVKMKEKGDIPEGYSVSREKKERFSLILESASTNQTSMYLCASRTTVTEQFFGPGTRLTVL.

This chain links TRBV6-1 with TRBJ2-1; 10 nucleotides agree with TRBD2. With 8 bases clipped from V and 3 bases from J, the junction kept 7 bases outside the gene matches. The CDR3 sequence is 15 residues long. The germline gives CDR1 MNHNS, CDR2 SASEGT. In DNA form, the CDR3 reads TGTGCCAGCCGACCGACTAGCGGGTTCTACAATGAGCAGTTCTTC. Amino acids: CASRPTSGFYNEQFF.

The table lists this clonotype with a few counts. The gene calls are TRBV7-2 and TRBJ2-6, with D tentatively TRBD1 (6 bases). V gave up 3 bases and J gave up 5 bases, with 11 bases separating them. Germline-derived CDR1 and CDR2 are SGHTA and FQGNSA. The CDR3 covers 15 residues. The CDR3 DNA sequence: TGTGCCAGCAGCTTTGGACAGCGTCGGGCCAACGTCCTGACTTTC. Its translation is CASSFGQRRANVLTF. The entire variable domain, with the rest obtained from reference TRBV7-2 and TRBJ2-6, is as follows: GAGVSQSPSNKVTEKGKDVELRCDPISGHTALYWYRQSLGQGLEFLIYFQGNSAPDKSGLPSDRFSAERTGGSVSTLTIQRTQQEDSAVYLCASSFGQRRANVLTFGAGSRLTVL.

Many counts were recorded for this clonotype. The chain couples TRBV11-2 to TRBJ2-3, with D possibly matching TRBD2 (5 bases). Germline V gene lookup returns CDR1 SGHAT and CDR2 FQNNGV. The CDR3 contains 14 residues. V lost 5 bases, J lost 4 bases, and 13 bases lay in between. The CDR3 nucleotides are TGTGCCAGCAGCCCCGAGAGTAGCGCAGATACGCAGTATTTT. This translates into CASSPESSADTQYF.

This clonotype was picked up many times. The rearrangement uses TRBV24-1 and TRBJ2-2, with D possibly matching TRBD2 (6 bases). Trimming pared 6 bases from V and 1 base from J, leaving 14 bases between. The CDR3 covers 16 residues. Germline-derived CDR1 and CDR2 are KGHDR and SFDVKD. This CDR3 reads CATSSSGSGNTGELFF. The CDR3 DNA is TGTGCCACCAGTTCCTCTGGTAGCGGGAACACCGGGGAGCTGTTTTTT.

This clonotype was observed at least ten times. The chain joins TRBV9 to TRBJ2-1, with 14 bases fitting TRBD2. The CDR3 has 18 amino acids. V was pared by 4 bases and J by 0 bases, with 6 bases of the junction left unmatched. Germline loops: CDR1 SGDLS, CDR2 YYNGEE. The CDR3 here is CASSLRLAGGSSYNEQFF. Written as DNA, the CDR3 is TGTGCCAGCAGCTTAAGACTAGCGGGAGGGAGCTCCTACAATGAGCAGTTCTTC.